This T cell receptor (beta chain) was captured in a study of shared clonotypes between healthy human individuals (dated by TCRdb to the early 2020s). Study-level background: A few men and a couple of women, aged 18 to 49 years, made up the cohort. For each donor, CD4 naive and CD4 memory were each given three plates, CD8 naive was given two plates, and CD8 memory was given one plate. Blood TCR repertoires of five healthy adults were deeply sequenced to estimate repertoire size and the extent of clonotype sharing between individuals. Libraries were prepared and TCR repertoires were sequenced by different laboratories using diverse techniques, in order to increase sequencing depth and limit assay-specific biases. Leukapheresis yielded between about 0.94 and 9.5 billion PBMCs per donor. Results the study describes overall, beyond this receptor: Based on pairwise subsampling, the degree of clonotype sharing among donors was expected to be affected by sequencing depth. The genetic and exposure-history diversity represented was limited by the small number of donors. Compared with non-shared clonotypes, the clonotypes found in all four sorted-subset donors had higher generation probabilities. Naive subsets generally had larger estimated clonotype richness than memory subsets. Sharing across a handful of donors was observed for around 4.8% of naive CD4, about 3.2% of naive CD8, 2% to 2.5% of memory CD4, and over 0.3% of memory CD8 clonotypes. Sampling was restricted to blood, and TCR repertoires in tissues likely differ from the TCR repertoires found in blood. Even with the large sequencing depth, rarefaction of the sorted-subset datasets indicated that sequencing was incomplete.

CD8 naive samples consisted of CD45RO-negative cells that were positively selected for CCR7, yielding a CD45RA+CCR7+ population without TemRA cells. The donors were healthy, HIV-negative adults who had no recently reported acute infections or vaccinations. Only Caucasian adults living in Nashville, Tennessee, USA were represented among the donors. Blood was collected by leukapheresis, and PBMCs were isolated by Ficoll-Histopaque density gradient centrifugation and then cryopreserved in liquid nitrogen vapor phase. Purity and quantity of every magnetically sorted T cell population were checked by analytical flow cytometry. Genomic DNA was isolated from each sorted fraction and quantified by UV absorbance on a Nanodrop 2000c. Using the deep immunoSEQ assay, TCR CDR3 regions were amplified from genomic DNA by multiplex PCR. Extracted genomic DNA from each cell subset was spread evenly across all wells of several immunoSEQ 96-well plates, with each plate serving as a replicate. For sorted subsets, approximately 190 ng of genomic DNA, equivalent to 30,000 or so T cell genomes, went into each replicate PCR. Purified libraries were measured with a Qubit 3.0 fluorometer, size-checked on a Bioanalyzer 2100, and measured again with the KAPA Library Quantification kit. Every immunoSEQ 96-well plate was sequenced on a dedicated single-read 150-cycle Illumina NextSeq 550 flow cell. In the paper's pipeline: Because the immunoSEQ output held only junctional sequences and lacked quality scores, the filtering could not match the filtering applied to full-length reads. To assign V/J genes and CDR3, sequences were annotated using PyIR, a Python wrapper for IgBLAST v1.9, with IMGT germline references. Any read was removed if the V/J assignment was weak (E-value above 1e-6), the CDR3 was missing, or the read contained stop codons, out-of-frame junctions, or ambiguous translated residues. V3J clonotypes were defined by identical inferred V gene, J gene, and CDR3 amino acid sequence. Percentage overlap between repertoires was computed as shared unique clonotypes divided by the size of the smaller repertoire. Richness of each repertoire was evaluated using RTK rarefaction, the Chao1 estimator, and Recon v2.1 estimates of unobserved clonotypes. Generation probabilities were computed with OLGA for all TCRbeta clonotypes obtained by the gDNA method from a few donors. TCRdb took over this immuneACCESS table, retaining in-frame rearrangements with V and J assigned. Such tables are incomplete; in checked studies, under half of the missing clones stem from an unresolved V gene, and the remainder is unexplained. V and J calls and clone size are copied from that table; D and trimming were computed from the DNA. Counted in this sample were approximately 1.9 million clones; roughly 93% of them appeared once. The ten largest clones take up approximately 1.6% of the sample.

Trimming leaves V shorter by 2 bases and J shorter by 4 bases, with the junction holding 5 bases beyond the gene matches. From the cysteine up to the phenylalanine, the CDR3 has a length of 15 residues. CDR3 DNA is the only sequence kept; it has 45 bases, read in frame from the first base. Looking up the germline V gene yields CDR1 SGHTA and CDR2 FQGNSA. A note on this clone: Its antigen remains unidentified. Per-base quality was not reported, and no clone a single base away is much larger than it.

The chain was built from TRBV7-2 and TRBJ2-1, with 7 bases aligning to TRBD1. The sequence was obtained from a man younger than 35 in good health. Some clones in this sample may be carry-over from other donors' samples. The sample was naive CD8+ T cells from PBMCs. The sample's cell subset or site, from its label and the paper: CD45RA+CCR7+. The CDR3 region reads CASSLYGQAYNEQFF. The bases are TGTGCCAGCAGCTTATACGGACAGGCATACAATGAGCAGTTCTTC. The CDR3 plus the reference TRBV7-2 and TRBJ2-1 genes for the other parts give the full variable domain: GAGVSQSPSNKVTEKGKDVELRCDPISGHTALYWYRQSLGQGLEFLIYFQGNSAPDKSGLPSDRFSAERTGGSVSTLTIQRTQQEDSAVYLCASSLYGQAYNEQFFGPGTRLTVL.